Below, 30 T cell receptor beta chains from the same sample are listed, as sequenced in a study of T cell clonality in common variable immunodeficiency. The data were produced by immunoSEQ multiplex PCR, yet TCRdb's version contains in-frame clones alone and is incomplete. The profile covers roughly 42,000 clones, none occurring a single time. What was sequenced was peripheral blood mononuclear cells. All receptors derive from a person between 18 and 75 years old in good health.

This clone turned up a few times. The read halts 3 residues ahead of the CDR3 end, with the missing end drawn from the germline J gene. This sequence joins TRBV29-1 and TRBJ1-2; a weak D match, TRBD1 (6 bases). This CDR3 has 14 amino acids. Germline CDR1 is SQVTM and CDR2 is ANQGSEA. This chain's CDR3 is CSVDTSGRQETYTF. Incomplete CDR3 DNA: TGCAGCGTTGACACTAGCGGGAGACAGGAGACC.

There are many counts of this clone. CDR3: CASSARVSYNEQFF. Partial CDR3 DNA: TGTGCCAGCAGCGCGAGGGTCTCCTACAATGAG. This chain joins TRBV7-9 and TRBJ2-1, with D possibly being TRBD2 (5 bases). The read terminates 3 residues before the CDR3 end, so the remaining end is supplied by the germline J gene. V lost 5 bases and J 0 bases, leaving 8 bases between the germline ends. CDR1 and CDR2 from the germline V gene are SEHNR and FQNEAQ (reference sequence). The CDR3 extends over 14 amino acids.

This clone showed up many times. Read sequence stops 3 residues before the CDR3 end, and the germline J gene provides the missing end. The V and J genes are TRBV7-3 and TRBJ2-7; 8 bases match TRBD1. The J segment lost 3 bases and the V segment lost 5 bases, leaving 6 bases of the junction unmatched. From germline, CDR1 is SGHTA and CDR2 FQGTGA. The CDR3 totals 14 residues. This chain's CDR3 is CASSLGTGNYEQYF. The sequenced CDR3 bases are TGTGCCAGCAGCCTGGGGACAGGAAACTACGAG.

This clone was recorded many times. The read is 3 residues too short to cover the CDR3 end, so that end is filled in from the germline J gene. V gene TRBV5-5 combines with J gene TRBJ1-2; 8 bases fit TRBD1. Germline CDR1 is SGHKS and CDR2 is YYEKEE (reference sequence). The CDR3 extends over 15 amino acids. V shed 4 bases, J shed 6 bases, and the junction held 11 bases outside the gene matches. The DNA read from the CDR3 is TGTGCCAGCAGCCCCCGGACAGGGTTGGGAAATGGC. Protein product: CASSPRTGLGNG. The full-length CDR3 reads as CASSPRTGLGNGYTF.

Of note for this clone: The CDR3 end falls 3 residues outside the read, so it is completed with the germline J gene. The chain has TRBV5-4 and TRBJ2-7; 9 nucleotides agree with TRBD2. Trimming cost V 2 bases and J 5 bases; bases outside gene matches: 5. Germline CDR1 and CDR2: SGHNT and YYREEE (reference sequence). This CDR3 spans 14 amino acids. The covered CDR3 bases are TGTGCCAGCAGCTTCGGCGGGGGGGCCAACGAG. Translating gives CASSFGGGANE. The whole CDR3 sequence reads CASSFGGGANEQYF.

Of note for this clone: Read coverage stops 3 residues before the CDR3 terminus; the germline J gene supplies the remainder. This rearrangement joins TRBV13 to TRBJ1-6, with D unclear. This CDR3 contains 14 residues. CDR1 and CDR2 (germline): PRHDT, FYEKMQ (reference sequence). The V end lost 4 bases, the J end lost 5 bases, and 9 bases lay between the germline ends. The CDR3 loop is CASSSRQNNSPLHF. The covered CDR3 bases are TGTGCCAGCAGCTCCCGCCAGAATAATTCACCC.

In its sample, this clone was seen many times. Read sequence stops 3 residues before the CDR3 end, and the germline J gene provides the missing end. The rearrangement joins TRBV2 to TRBJ2-4, with 9 bases lining up with TRBD1. Germline V gives CDR1 SNHLY, CDR2 FYNNEI. With 2 bases clipped from V and 7 bases from J, the junction kept 9 bases outside the gene matches. The CDR3 is 16 amino acids. The CDR3 is CASSETGQGMGNIQYF. The DNA read from the CDR3 is TGTGCCAGCAGTGAAACAGGACAGGGGATGGGGAACATT.

This clone has more than one count but fewer than ten. The read stops 3 residues short of the end of the CDR3; the missing end is completed from the germline J gene. V usage is TRBV5-3 and J usage is TRBJ2-5, with 7 bases that match TRBD2. TRBV5-3 is recorded as an ORF, its role being uncertain. The CDR3 spans 17 residues. After removal of 0 bases from V and 6 bases from J, the junction contained 14 bases not matched to a gene. CDR3 in amino acids: CARSLVTAGVGRKTQYF. The CDR3 bases that were read are TGTGCCAGAAGCTTGGTTACGGCGGGAGTCGGGAGAAAGACC.

This clone was seen at least ten times. The DNA ends 3 residues before the CDR3 does, and the rest of the CDR3 is filled in from the germline J gene. V is TRBV12-5 and J is TRBJ1-2, with D possibly matching TRBD1 (6 bases). The germline gives CDR1 LGHNT, CDR2 FRNRAP. Trimming removed 5 bases from V and 4 bases from J, with 17 bases in between. CDR3 length: 15 residues. CDR3 DNA (partial): TGTGCTAGTGGTCTCTCGGGGGGCGCCCCCTATGGC. It translates to CASGLSGGAPYG. The entire CDR3 protein reads CASGLSGGAPYGYTF. Combining the CDR3 with reference TRBV12-5 and TRBJ1-2 gives the whole variable domain DARVTQTPRHKVTEMGQEVTMRCQPILGHNTVFWYRQTMMQGLELLAYFRNRAPLDDSGMPKDRFSAEMPDATLATLKIQPSEPRDSAVYFCASGLSGGAPYGYTFGSGTRLTVV.

In its sample, this clone was seen many times. The read gets to within 3 residues of the CDR3 end, and the germline J gene fills in the rest. The rearrangement uses TRBV10-3 and TRBJ1-1; maybe TRBD1 (5 bases). The CDR3 is 14 amino acids. Germline V gene data show CDR1 as ENHRY and CDR2 as SYGVKD. The V gene lost 10 bases and the J gene lost 3 bases, with 18 bases spanning the gap. CDR3 residues: CATIGIWGDTEAFF. CDR3 bases read: TGTGCCACAATAGGGATCTGGGGGGACACTGAA.

This clone appeared many times. The sequence runs out 3 residues before the end of the CDR3; the remainder is reconstructed from the germline J gene. The chain employs TRBV12-5 and TRBJ2-3, with TRBD2 matching 10 bases. Germline loops: CDR1 LGHNT, CDR2 FRNRAP. The CDR3 sequence is 15 residues long. Trimming at V came to 7 bases and at J to 3 bases, leaving 7 bases not matched to a gene. The CDR3: CASEKRTSGTDTQYF. CDR3 DNA (partial): TGTGCTAGTGAAAAAAGGACTAGCGGAACAGATACG.

In its sample, this clone was seen many times. Sequencing ends 3 residues short of the CDR3 end; the germline J gene provides the rest. The rearrangement links TRBV19 to TRBJ2-1; D is possibly TRBD1 (6 bases). This CDR3 spans 13 amino acids. V was trimmed by 6 bases and J by 6 bases, leaving 12 bases between them. CDR1 is LNHDA, CDR2 SQIVND, per germline (reference sequence). The CDR3 protein is CASRSLGGNEQFF. The CDR3 bases that were read are TGTGCCAGTAGAAGTTTAGGGGGCAATGAG.

This clone was seen repeatedly, ten times or more. The CDR3 extends 3 residues past the end of the read, so its final part is completed from the germline J gene. The chain joins TRBV13 to TRBJ2-1, with TRBD2 matching 7 bases. Germline V gene lookup returns CDR1 PRHDT and CDR2 FYEKMQ (reference sequence). Trimming removed 3 bases from V and 5 bases from J; junction bases left unmatched: 10. The CDR3 consists of 16 residues. CDR3 DNA (partial): TGTGCCAGCAGCTTGGAATCTAGCGGAGGGGACAATGAG. Protein sequence: CASSLESSGGDNE. The full CDR3 protein is CASSLESSGGDNEQFF.

The table lists this clone with many counts. The CDR3 end is not reached by the read, which stops 3 residues before it; the germline J gene fills it in. This chain uses TRBV7-2 with TRBJ1-1; no clear D gene. This CDR3 has 14 residues. The germline V and J ends were trimmed by 1 base and 4 bases, with 10 bases remaining between them. CDR1 SGHTA and CDR2 FQGNSA come from the germline V gene. The CDR3 bases that were read are TGTGCCAGCAGCTTAGAAGGGTTGTTCACTGAA. Translated, it gives CASSLEGLFTE. The CDR3 in its entirety is CASSLEGLFTEAFF.

This clone showed up many times. The CDR3 end is not reached by the read, which stops 3 residues before it; the germline J gene fills it in. The chain uses TRBV2 and TRBJ1-6; D is ambiguous. This CDR3 is 16 amino acids long. V lost 4 bases, J lost 7 bases, and 17 bases lay in between. CDR1 and CDR2 (germline): SNHLY, FYNNEI. The CDR3 is CASSARGVVRNSPLHF. Partial CDR3 DNA: TGTGCCAGCAGTGCGCGGGGTGTGGTCCGAAATTCACCC.

This clone was picked up many times. The read terminates 3 residues before the CDR3 end, so the remaining end is supplied by the germline J gene. V gene TRBV14 combines with J gene TRBJ2-2; D call uncertain. This CDR3 is 15 amino acids long. Looked up from germline, CDR1 is SGHDN and CDR2 is FVKESK. V was pared by 0 bases and J by 4 bases, with 9 bases between. The CDR3 DNA, read in part, is TGTGCCAGCAGCCAAGATCTGCCGGGCACCGGGGAG. The encoded protein is CASSQDLPGTGE. The CDR3 reads in full as CASSQDLPGTGELFF. The full variable domain, its missing parts supplied by reference TRBV14 and TRBJ2-2, is EAGVTQFPSHSVIEKGQTVTLRCDPISGHDNLYWYRRVMGKEIKFLLHFVKESKQDESGMPNNRFLAERTGGTYSTLKVQPAELEDSGVYFCASSQDLPGTGELFFGEGSRLTVL.

This clone occurred many times. The CDR3 goes on 3 residues after the read ends, and that part is filled in from the germline J gene. V and J are TRBV6-1 and TRBJ2-7; D uncertain. The CDR3 sequence is 12 residues long. CDR1 is MNHNS and CDR2 is SASEGT in the germline V gene. V lost 1 base and J 4 bases, leaving 5 bases between the germline ends. The covered CDR3 bases are TGTGCCAGCAGTGAAGGTTTATACGAG. Residues: CASSEGLYE. The entire CDR3 protein is CASSEGLYEQYF.

This clone turned up a few times. The read falls 3 residues short of the CDR3 end, and the missing part is taken from the germline J gene. The chain employs TRBV2 and TRBJ1-6; D perhaps matches TRBD1 (5 bases). V was pared by 1 base and J by 1 base, with 8 bases between. Germline lookup yields CDR1 SNHLY and CDR2 FYNNEI. The CDR3 loop spans 16 amino acids. The CDR3 sequence: CASSEEGWSYNSPLHF. CDR3 DNA (partial): TGTGCCAGCAGTGAAGAGGGGTGGTCCTATAATTCACCC.

A note on this clone: The observed sequence ends 3 residues before the CDR3 terminus, with the missing tail filled in from the germline J gene. The rearrangement uses TRBV19 and TRBJ1-2; 7 positions match TRBD1. This CDR3 is built from 13 residues. The germline V gene encodes CDR1 LNHDA and CDR2 SQIVND (reference sequence). The CDR3 bases that were read are TGTGCCAGCTCGACAGGGTTATCCTACGAC. Amino acids: CASSTGLSYD. In full, the CDR3 is CASSTGLSYDYTF.

This clone was detected ten times or more. The CDR3 end is not reached by the read, which stops 3 residues before it; the germline J gene fills it in. The V call is TRBV6-4, the J call TRBJ1-5, with 7 bases identical to TRBD1. This CDR3 spans 15 amino acids. The germline CDR1 and CDR2 sequences are MRHNA and SNTAGT. V was clipped by 4 bases and J by 7 bases; unmatched bases: 10. Partial CDR3 DNA: TGTGCCAGCAGTGGCCAAACAGGGGCGCGGCAGCCC. It yields the protein CASSGQTGARQP. The entire CDR3 reads CASSGQTGARQPQHF.

This clone was detected ten times or more. Read sequence stops 3 residues before the CDR3 end, and the germline J gene provides the missing end. The chain couples TRBV7-8 to TRBJ1-2; the D is unclear. The germline gives CDR1 SGHVS, CDR2 FQNEAQ. With 1 base removed from V and 0 bases from J, the gap between germline ends came to 3 bases. This CDR3 has 13 residues. The CDR3 DNA, read in part, is TGTGCCAGCAGCTTAGAGGCTAACTATGGC. As protein: CASSLEANYG. The entire CDR3 protein is CASSLEANYGYTF.

This clone was observed at least ten times. The CDR3 DNA, read in part, is TGCGCCAGCAGCCGGGACAGCTTTAACTATGGC. Its translation: CASSRDSFNYG. The full CDR3 protein is CASSRDSFNYGYTF. V is TRBV5-1 and J is TRBJ1-2; 7 nucleotides match TRBD1. The DNA ends 3 residues before the CDR3 does, and the rest of the CDR3 is filled in from the germline J gene. Germline trimming cut 4 bases from V and 1 base from J; bases unmatched to any gene: 4. This CDR3 has 14 amino acids. Looked up from germline, CDR1 is SGHRS and CDR2 is YFSETQ.

This clone was observed at least ten times. The CDR3 loop is CSVAHGVQGYNEQFF. CDR3 DNA, as far as it was read: TGCAGCGTCGCCCATGGTGTACAGGGATACAATGAG. The rearrangement links TRBV29-1 to TRBJ2-1, with D maybe TRBD1 (6 bases). The CDR3 is cut off 3 residues early in the read; its end comes from the germline J gene. This CDR3 is built from 15 residues. The germline V and J ends were trimmed by 6 bases and 4 bases, with 19 bases remaining between them. Germline CDR1 and CDR2: SQVTM and ANQGSEA.

Many counts were recorded for this clone. Read data end 3 residues before the CDR3 end; the end is taken from the germline J gene. The V gene is TRBV9, the J gene TRBJ2-3; D is ambiguous. Germline V gene lookup returns CDR1 SGDLS and CDR2 YYNGEE. The CDR3 loop spans 13 amino acids. V lost 0 bases and J lost 2, with 4 bases in between. The CDR3 spells CASSVGYTDTQYF. The CDR3 DNA, read in part, is TGTGCCAGCAGCGTAGGCTACACAGATACG.

This clone was picked up many times. The missing CDR3 end, 3 residues past where the read stops, is filled in from the germline J gene. V usage is TRBV7-6 and J usage is TRBJ2-5, with a weak D call TRBD2 (7 bases). Germline lookup yields CDR1 SGHVS and CDR2 FNYEAQ. Between the trimmed V and J ends, which lost 5 bases and 5 bases, there was a span of 12 bases. There are 13 residues in the CDR3. The CDR3 protein is CASSPQGGETQYF. The CDR3 bases that were read are TGTGCCAGCAGCCCACAGGGAGGGGAGACC.

There are many counts of this clone. Read coverage stops 3 residues before the CDR3 terminus; the germline J gene supplies the remainder. This rearrangement joins TRBV19 to TRBJ1-5; 11 bases agree with TRBD1. The germline gives CDR1 LNHDA, CDR2 SQIVND (reference sequence). The CDR3 has 16 residues. Trimming cost V 7 bases and J 4 bases; bases outside gene matches: 9. This CDR3 is CASTTGTGGNNQPQHF. CDR3 DNA, as far as it was read: TGTGCCAGTACTACCGGGACAGGGGGGAATAATCAGCCC.

The table lists this clone with many counts. The read falls 3 residues short of the CDR3 end, and the missing part is taken from the germline J gene. The chain joins TRBV14 to TRBJ2-2; D unclear. Trimming cost V 0 bases and J 6 bases, with 8 bases left between them. Germline CDR1 SGHDN, CDR2 FVKESK. There are 14 residues in the CDR3. CDR3: CASSQDRRAGELFF. The DNA read from the CDR3 is TGTGCCAGCAGCCAAGATCGAAGGGCCGGGGAG. Supplemented by reference TRBV14 and TRBJ2-2, the full variable domain reads EAGVTQFPSHSVIEKGQTVTLRCDPISGHDNLYWYRRVMGKEIKFLLHFVKESKQDESGMPNNRFLAERTGGTYSTLKVQPAELEDSGVYFCASSQDRRAGELFFGEGSRLTVL.

The table lists this clone with many counts. The missing CDR3 end, 3 residues past where the read stops, is filled in from the germline J gene. The rearrangement uses TRBV13 and TRBJ2-1; 7 bases align to TRBD1. This CDR3 is built from 16 residues. CDR1 is PRHDT, CDR2 FYEKMQ, per germline (reference sequence). J lost 0 bases, V lost 7 bases, and 9 bases had no gene match. The CDR3 bases that were read are TGTGCCAGCAACCACGACAGGGTTAGCTCCTACAATGAG. Amino acids: CASNHDRVSSYNE. The full CDR3 is CASNHDRVSSYNEQFF.

This clone was seen many times. The read comes to an end 3 residues before the CDR3 does, leaving the germline J gene to fill in the end. This chain joins TRBV19 and TRBJ1-4; possible D gene TRBD1, 6 bases. Trimming cost V 6 bases and J 5 bases, with 13 bases left between them. Germline V gene sequence: CDR1 LNHDA, CDR2 SQIVND (reference sequence). The CDR3 loop spans 14 amino acids. CDR3 in amino acids: CASRSTGTNEKLFF. The sequenced CDR3 bases are TGTGCCAGTAGGTCCACAGGGACAAATGAAAAA.

Worth noting for this clone: The read comes to an end 3 residues before the CDR3 does, leaving the germline J gene to fill in the end. The chain is built from TRBV29-1 and TRBJ2-1, with 9 bases aligning to TRBD1. Germline CDR1 reads SQVTM; CDR2 reads ANQGSEA. The CDR3 extends over 18 amino acids. V shed 6 bases and J 0 bases; nucleotides not matched to a gene: 15. The CDR3 here is CSVPTGGGRGGSYNEQFF. The sequenced CDR3 bases are TGCAGCGTCCCCACAGGGGGCGGACGAGGAGGCTCCTACAATGAG.